Each of the 20 T cell receptor beta chains below was sequenced from the same sample in a study of chemoradiotherapy in HPV16-positive cancers. Sequencing used immunoSEQ multiplex PCR; TCRdb keeps in-frame clones, though not all of them. The table records approximately 8,100 clones, approximately 88% of them present only once. This specimen consisted of blood, obtained from a patient who underwent chemoradiotherapy. Receptor source: a human donor with HPV-associated anogenital cancer.

The chain joins TRBV6-4 to TRBJ1-6; D is unresolved. The ends were cut back, 3 bases at V and 7 bases at J, with 7 bases in the middle. Per the germline V gene, CDR1 is MRHNA and CDR2 is SNTAGT. The CDR3 has 13 amino acids. The CDR3 DNA reads as TGTGCCAGCAGTGAATCAAACAATTCACCCCTCCACTTT. Amino acid sequence: CASSESNNSPLHF.

This chain uses TRBV6-1 with TRBJ1-1; 9 bases agree with TRBD1. The germline V gene encodes CDR1 MNHNS and CDR2 SASEGT. This CDR3 region has 14 residues. The V and J ends lost 6 bases and 4 bases, in that order; junction bases with no gene match: 6. The CDR3 DNA follows: TGTGCCAGCAGACAGGGGGCTATTATCACTGAAGCTTTCTTT. This translates into CASRQGAIITEAFF.

This chain connects TRBV7-8 to TRBJ1-4; 9 bases align to TRBD1. Per the germline V gene, CDR1 is SGHVS and CDR2 is FQNEAQ. The CDR3 loop spans 20 amino acids. Trimming at V came to 2 bases and at J to 3 bases, leaving 16 bases not matched to a gene. For the CDR3, the DNA is TGTGCCAGCAGCTTAAAATTAGTTGGCCGGGACAGGGAGTCTAATGAAAAACTGTTTTTT. This translates into CASSLKLVGRDRESNEKLFF. The whole variable domain, remainder taken from reference TRBV7-8 and TRBJ1-4, is GAGVSQSPRYKVAKRGQDVALRCDPISGHVSLFWYQQALGQGPEFLTYFQNEAQLDKSGLPSDRFFAERPEGSVSTLKIQRTQQEDSAVYLCASSLKLVGRDRESNEKLFFGSGTQLSVL.

The chain couples TRBV11-2 to TRBJ1-3, with 7 nucleotides matching TRBD1. There are 15 residues in the CDR3. The J segment lost 4 bases and the V segment lost 6 bases, leaving 9 bases of the junction unmatched. CDR1 and CDR2 (germline): SGHAT, FQNNGV. The CDR3 sequence is CASRSAGTAGNTIYF. As DNA, the CDR3 is TGTGCCAGCAGATCAGCCGGGACAGCAGGAAACACCATATATTTT.

The chain uses TRBV7-8 and TRBJ2-5, with 8 bases identical to TRBD1. The CDR3 has 13 amino acids. With 5 bases clipped from V and 6 bases from J, the junction kept 5 bases outside the gene matches. The V gene's germline CDR1 is SGHVS and CDR2 FQNEAQ. CDR3 nucleotide sequence: TGTGCCAGCAGCCCCGACAGGGGACAGACCCAGTACTTC. Translation gives CASSPDRGQTQYF.

The rearrangement links TRBV27 to TRBJ1-1; maybe TRBD1 (6 bases). Trimming cost V 5 bases and J 4 bases, with 11 bases left between them. Germline-derived CDR1 and CDR2 are MNHEY and SMNVEV (reference sequence). This CDR3 has 13 amino acids. CDR3 sequence reads: CASSPQDSTEAFF. The CDR3 DNA reads TGTGCCAGCAGTCCTCAGGACAGCACTGAAGCTTTCTTT.

In this sample, this clone turned up a few times. The V and J genes are TRBV7-9 and TRBJ1-4; D possibly corresponds to TRBD1 (6 bases). Germline V gene sequence: CDR1 SEHNR, CDR2 FQNEAQ (reference sequence). The CDR3 runs to 16 residues. V was shortened by 1 base and J by 8 bases, with 17 bases between the two germline ends. The DNA for the CDR3 is TGTGCCAGCAGCTTAGAGTGGCCAGGGGTAAAGGAAAAACTGTTTTTT. It encodes CASSLEWPGVKEKLFF. Together with reference TRBV7-9 and TRBJ1-4, the CDR3 gives the full variable domain: DTGVSQNPRHKITKRGQNVTFRCDPISEHNRLYWYRQTLGQGPEFLTYFQNEAQLEKSRLLSDRFSAERPKGSFSTLEIQRTEQGDSAMYLCASSLEWPGVKEKLFFGSGTQLSVL.

The chain carries TRBV18 and TRBJ2-2; D unclear. Germline CDR1 is KGHSH and CDR2 is LQKENI. This CDR3 is 15 amino acids long. Trimming took 2 bases from V and 1 from J, leaving 8 bases between them. The CDR3 reads CASSPAGRNTGELFF. In DNA form, the CDR3 reads TGTGCCAGCTCACCAGCCGGTAGGAACACCGGGGAGCTGTTTTTT.

This chain connects TRBV13 to TRBJ2-3, with 9 bases lining up with TRBD2. The V gene end was trimmed by 4 bases and the J gene end by 0 bases; junction bases not matched to a gene: 5. The CDR3 covers 16 residues. Germline loops: CDR1 PRHDT, CDR2 FYEKMQ (reference sequence). The CDR3 nucleotides are TGTGCCAGCAGCTACGGACTAGCGAAAAGCACAGATACGCAGTATTTT. It specifies CASSYGLAKSTDTQYF.

This rearrangement joins TRBV5-5 to TRBJ2-5; 7 bases map to TRBD1. The CDR3 sequence is 16 residues long. From germline, CDR1 is SGHKS and CDR2 YYEKEE (reference sequence). Germline trimming cut 0 bases from V and 2 bases from J; bases unmatched to any gene: 7. The CDR3 loop is CASSLGHGTAQETQYF. The CDR3 DNA is TGTGCCAGCAGCTTGGGACACGGGACAGCACAAGAGACCCAGTACTTC.

The V and J genes are TRBV19 and TRBJ2-6; unclear D gene. The germline V and J ends were trimmed by 6 bases and 0 bases, with 12 bases remaining between them. Per the germline V gene, CDR1 is LNHDA and CDR2 is SQIVND (reference sequence). CDR3 size: 16 residues. The CDR3 protein is CASSRQASSGANVLTF. The CDR3 nucleotides read TGTGCCAGTAGCCGGCAGGCAAGCTCTGGGGCCAACGTCCTGACTTTC. Supplemented by reference TRBV19 and TRBJ2-6, the full variable domain reads DGGITQSPKYLFRKEGQNVTLSCEQNLNHDAMYWYRQDPGQGLRLIYYSQIVNDFQKGDIAEGYSVSREKKESFPLTVTSAQKNPTAFYLCASSRQASSGANVLTFGAGSRLTVL.

In this sample, this clone turned up a few times. The rearrangement links TRBV6-1 to TRBJ1-1, with D hard to call. V was trimmed by 3 bases and J by 0 bases, leaving 17 bases between them. Germline V gene data show CDR1 as MNHNS and CDR2 as SASEGT. The CDR3 has 17 residues. In DNA form, the CDR3 reads TGTGCCAGCAGTGATCACGGAATTCGGATCATGAACACTGAAGCTTTCTTT. This gives the protein CASSDHGIRIMNTEAFF.

The chain is built from TRBV5-1 and TRBJ2-7; no clear D. The ends were cut back, 0 bases at V and 7 bases at J, with 20 bases in the middle. The germline V gene encodes CDR1 SGHRS and CDR2 YFSETQ. The CDR3 spans 16 residues. CDR3 sequence: CASSLGRTLRQMEQYF. For the CDR3, the DNA is TGCGCCAGCAGCTTGGGGCGGACCCTACGCCAAATGGAGCAGTACTTC.

The chain links TRBV10-2 to TRBJ1-2, with 9 bases identical to TRBD1. Looked up from germline, CDR1 is WSHSY and CDR2 is SAAADI. After removal of 0 bases from V and 3 bases from J, the junction contained 2 bases not matched to a gene. This CDR3 spans 15 amino acids. Here the CDR3 DNA reads TGCGCCAGCAGTGAGTCGGGACAGGGCTACTATGGCTACACCTTC. This codes for CASSESGQGYYGYTF.

The chain links TRBV6-1 to TRBJ1-2, with D unresolved. CDR3 length: 16 amino acids. CDR1 MNHNS and CDR2 SASEGT come from the germline V gene. V was shortened by 2 bases and J by 5 bases, with 18 bases between the two germline ends. The CDR3: CASSELAEGTLYGYTF. In nucleotides, the CDR3 is TGTGCCAGCAGTGAACTCGCGGAGGGTACCCTTTATGGCTACACCTTC.

This clone occurred once. The chain uses TRBV19 and TRBJ2-1, with no clear D. In germline, CDR1 is LNHDA, CDR2 SQIVND (reference sequence). The CDR3 sequence is 15 residues long. V was pared by 1 base and J by 0 bases, with 7 bases between. CDR3 coding DNA: TGTGCCAGTAGTATAGGGCAGAGCTCCTACAATGAGCAGTTCTTC. Translating gives CASSIGQSSYNEQFF.

The chain couples TRBV5-8 to TRBJ1-2; 12 bases match TRBD1. Germline V lookup: CDR1 SGHTS, CDR2 YDEGEE. CDR3 length equals 15 residues. V lost 2 bases, J lost 6 bases, and 5 bases stayed unmatched. Written as DNA, the CDR3 is TGTGCCAGCAGCTTAGGGACAGGGGGCGATGATGGCTACACCTTC. Translated, it gives CASSLGTGGDDGYTF.

The V gene is TRBV11-2, the J gene TRBJ2-3, with a weak D call TRBD1 (5 bases). The germline gives CDR1 SGHAT, CDR2 FQNNGV. The CDR3 sequence is 15 residues long. The V gene lost 2 bases and the J gene lost 0 bases, with 9 bases spanning the gap. The CDR3 nucleotides read TGTGCCAGCAGCTTAATAGGGGATAGCACAGATACGCAGTATTTT. This encodes CASSLIGDSTDTQYF.

The chain couples TRBV4-2 to TRBJ1-2, with a tentative D call TRBD1 (5 bases). This CDR3 is 15 amino acids long. CDR1 is LGHNA and CDR2 is YNFKEQ in the germline V gene. V was trimmed by 5 bases and J by 7 bases, leaving 20 bases between them. CDR3 DNA sequence: TGTGCCAGCAGCTTAGACTCCGGGGGGTCCTTTGGCTACACCTTC. Encoded protein: CASSLDSGGSFGYTF.

As concerns this clone: In the same sample, other DNA sequences code for this CDR3. CDR3 in DNA: TGCGCCAGCAGCTTGGTACTAGCTGGCGAGCAGTTCTTC. This codes for CASSLVLAGEQFF. V gene TRBV5-1 combines with J gene TRBJ2-1; the D gene is possibly TRBD2 (6 bases). This CDR3 has 13 amino acids. CDR1 and CDR2 (germline): SGHRS, YFSETQ. V lost 0 bases and J 10 bases, leaving 11 bases between the germline ends. The full variable domain, its missing parts supplied by reference TRBV5-1 and TRBJ2-1, is KAGVTQTPRYLIKTRGQQVTLSCSPISGHRSVSWYQQTPGQGLQFLFEYFSETQRNKGNFPGRFSGRQFSNSRSEMNVSTLELGDSALYLCASSLVLAGEQFFGPGTRLTVL.